This T cell receptor beta chain was sequenced in a study of blood T cell repertoires in COVID-19. At the level of the study: T cells, B-cell-depleted T cells, or PBMCs supplied cDNA or gDNA.

Using immunoSEQ multiplex PCR, the repertoire was profiled, and TCRdb retains in-frame clones only, with some absent. The sample consists of nearly 55,000 clones, roughly 86% of them appearing once. CDR1 is SGHNT and CDR2 is YYREEE in the germline V gene (reference sequence). V gave up 2 bases and J gave up 0 bases, with 8 bases separating them. This CDR3 is built from 14 residues. Input material: peripheral blood. The clonotype comes from a man in his 70s with active COVID-19. The J gene is TRBJ2-5, the V gene TRBV5-4; D ambiguous. CDR3 loop: CASSFLDYQETQYF. The DNA for the CDR3 is TGTGCCAGCAGCTTCCTAGACTACCAAGAGACCCAGTACTTC.